The 21 T cell receptor beta chains below come from one sample, sequenced in a study of cytomegalovirus exposure and HLA in healthy donors. With 60 Vbeta and 13 Jbeta primers, the PCR was carried out. Generated by immunoSEQ multiplex PCR, the TCRdb table keeps only in-frame clones and is missing some. The sample has about 140,000 clones, around 84% seen once. Sequencing was done on a sample of PBMCs. The receptors come from a man aged 45-65 years in good health and CMV-seronegative.

This clone came up once. The chain carries TRBV9 and TRBJ1-1, with unresolved D. CDR3 length: 13 amino acids. Germline CDR1 and CDR2: SGDLS and YYNGEE. Trimming pared 0 bases from V and 11 bases from J, leaving 14 bases between. Here the CDR3 reads CASSVDTVTSAFF. DNA of the CDR3: TGTGCCAGCAGCGTAGATACAGTCACCAGTGCTTTCTTT.

The CDR3 DNA is TGCAGCGTTAAGGACTACTCTGGAAACACCATATATTTT. Translating it yields CSVKDYSGNTIYF. The chain employs TRBV29-1 and TRBJ1-3, with unresolved D. The germline CDR1 and CDR2 sequences are SQVTM and ANQGSEA. The CDR3 consists of 13 residues. Deletions cut 5 bases from V and 0 bases from J, with 8 bases between. Combining the CDR3 with reference TRBV29-1 and TRBJ1-3 gives the whole variable domain SAVISQKPSRDICQRGTSLTIQCQVDSQVTMMFWYRQQPGQSLTLIATANQGSEATYESGFVIDKFPISRPNLTFSTLTVSNMSPEDSSIYLCSVKDYSGNTIYFGEGSWLTVV.

This chain links TRBV30 with TRBJ2-7, with 10 bases identical to TRBD2. Germline CDR1 GTSNPN, CDR2 SVGIG (reference sequence). The CDR3 is made up of 16 amino acids. V was pared by 1 base and J by 2 bases, with 8 bases of the junction left unmatched. The CDR3 spells CAWSAPELAGTYEQYF. Written as DNA, the CDR3 is TGTGCCTGGAGTGCTCCTGAACTAGCGGGGACCTACGAGCAGTACTTC.

The chain has TRBV19 and TRBJ1-5, with 8 bases lining up with TRBD1. CDR3 length: 14 residues. With V trimmed by 4 bases and J by 3 bases, 2 bases remained unmatched. Looked up from germline, CDR1 is LNHDA and CDR2 is SQIVND (reference sequence). The CDR3: CASSKDRVNQPQHF. In nucleotides, the CDR3 is TGTGCCAGTAGTAAGGACAGGGTCAATCAGCCCCAGCATTTT.

This clone came up a few times. The rearrangement uses TRBV28 and TRBJ1-1; D might be TRBD1 (6 bases). V lost 2 bases and J lost 8, with 15 bases in between. The CDR3 length is 14 residues. CDR1 and CDR2 from the germline V gene are MDHEN and SYDVKM. Here the CDR3 DNA reads TGTGCCAGCAGTTTAAGCGGGGGGCGAGGAGAAGCTTTCTTT. Its protein is CASSLSGGRGEAFF.

This clone came up a few times. This sequence joins TRBV9 and TRBJ2-6; TRBD2 might be the D (6 bases). Looked up from germline, CDR1 is SGDLS and CDR2 is YYNGEE. This CDR3 has 18 amino acids. V shed 4 bases and J shed 0 bases, with 17 bases lying between them. CDR3 in DNA: TGTGCCAGCAGCTCCCCTGGCGGGACTGACTCTGGGGCCAACGTCCTGACTTTC. This gives the protein CASSSPGGTDSGANVLTF.

This chain uses TRBV2 with TRBJ2-7, with a tentative D call TRBD1 (6 bases). CDR1 and CDR2 from the germline V gene are SNHLY and FYNNEI. Deletions cut 8 bases from V and 3 bases from J, with 17 bases between. This CDR3 comprises 14 residues. CDR3 bases: TGTGCCAGCCGAGACAGGTCAAACGGCTACGAGCAGTACTTC. This translates into CASRDRSNGYEQYF. Full variable domain (missing parts from reference TRBV2 and TRBJ2-7): EPEVTQTPSHQVTQMGQEVILRCVPISNHLYFYWYRQILGQKVEFLVSFYNNEISEKSEIFDDQFSVERPDGSNFTLKIRSTKLEDSAMYFCASRDRSNGYEQYFGPGTRLTVT.

J is TRBJ2-2 and V is TRBV2; D is ambiguous. Between the trimmed V and J ends, which lost 3 bases and 8 bases, there was a span of 4 bases. This CDR3 spans 11 amino acids. Per germline, CDR1 SNHLY and CDR2 FYNNEI. CDR3 sequence: CASSDVGELFF. CDR3 in DNA: TGTGCCAGCAGTGACGTAGGGGAGCTGTTTTTT.

This chain connects TRBV5-1 to TRBJ2-3; maybe TRBD1 (6 bases). V gave up 3 bases and J gave up 5 bases, with 16 bases separating them. The CDR3 runs to 15 residues. Per germline, CDR1 SGHRS and CDR2 YFSETQ. CDR3 sequence: CASSYLPGAGDTQYF. As DNA, the CDR3 is TGCGCCAGCAGCTACCTACCAGGGGCAGGAGATACGCAGTATTTT.

This rearrangement joins TRBV19 to TRBJ2-7; 10 bases are shared with TRBD2. CDR1 is LNHDA and CDR2 is SQIVND in the germline V gene (reference sequence). With V trimmed by 6 bases and J by 2 bases, 7 bases remained unmatched. This CDR3 is 15 amino acids long. The CDR3 protein is CASSIDGTSAYEQYF. The CDR3 DNA reads TGTGCCAGTAGCATCGATGGGACTAGCGCCTACGAGCAGTACTTC.

The chain carries TRBV12-5 and TRBJ1-5, with 8 nucleotides matching TRBD1. Germline assignment: CDR1 LGHNT and CDR2 FRNRAP. CDR3 size: 21 residues. V dropped 0 bases and J dropped 2; count of bases not matched to a gene: 18. The CDR3 DNA is TGTGCTAGTGGTTTGGTCCGGCTTGGACAGGGAAGTTCTGACCGCAATCAGCCCCAGCATTTT. It yields the protein CASGLVRLGQGSSDRNQPQHF. The variable domain in full, completed from reference TRBV12-5 and TRBJ1-5, reads DARVTQTPRHKVTEMGQEVTMRCQPILGHNTVFWYRQTMMQGLELLAYFRNRAPLDDSGMPKDRFSAEMPDATLATLKIQPSEPRDSAVYFCASGLVRLGQGSSDRNQPQHFGDGTRLSIL.

CDR3 DNA: TGTGCCAGCAGTCCACAGGGATTCACCGGGGAGCTGTTTTTT. Translation: CASSPQGFTGELFF. V usage is TRBV7-2 and J usage is TRBJ2-2; perhaps TRBD1 as D (6 bases). Germline CDR1 SGHTA, CDR2 FQGNSA. The CDR3 spans 14 residues. V lost 6 bases and J lost 4, with 12 bases in between.

The chain has TRBV2 and TRBJ2-4, with a possible D match to TRBD1 (5 bases). The CDR3 runs 14 residues. Between the trimmed V and J ends, which lost 7 bases and 2 bases, there was a span of 12 bases. CDR1 and CDR2 (germline): SNHLY, FYNNEI. CDR3 region: CASNNRLTKNIQYF. DNA for the CDR3: TGTGCCAGCAATAACAGGTTGACCAAAAACATTCAGTACTTC.

The chain combines TRBV7-9 with TRBJ1-6; D possibly corresponds to TRBD1 (5 bases). Trimming stripped 5 bases from V and 14 bases from J, with 25 bases between. The CDR3 is 16 amino acids. CDR1 SEHNR and CDR2 FQNEAQ come from the germline V gene (reference sequence). The CDR3 DNA reads as TGTGCCAGCAGCCCGGCAACGACAGCCTCGGACCTCACCCTCCACTTT. As protein: CASSPATTASDLTLHF.

This clone was found a few times. The rearrangement links TRBV7-9 to TRBJ2-7, with a tentative D call TRBD2 (7 bases). Per germline, CDR1 SEHNR and CDR2 FQNEAQ (reference sequence). The V end lost 3 bases, the J end lost 1 base, and 10 bases lay between the germline ends. This CDR3 has 14 residues. CDR3 in amino acids: CASSFRGASYEQYF. The DNA for the CDR3 is TGTGCCAGCAGCTTTCGGGGGGCTTCCTACGAGCAGTACTTC.

This clone appeared a few times. The rearrangement joins TRBV6-1 to TRBJ1-2, with TRBD1 identical over 9 bases. Germline CDR1 is MNHNS and CDR2 is SASEGT. CDR3 length: 14 residues. Trimming cost V 4 bases and J 8 bases; bases outside gene matches: 8. Written as DNA, the CDR3 is TGTGCCAGCAGTGCCGGGACAGGGTATGAAGGCTACACCTTC. Protein: CASSAGTGYEGYTF.

This clone was picked up a small number of times. The chain is built from TRBV28 and TRBJ2-7; possible D gene TRBD2, 5 bases. This CDR3 comprises 16 residues. Deletions cut 3 bases from V and 1 base from J, with 16 bases between. CDR1 and CDR2 (germline): MDHEN, SYDVKM. The CDR3 DNA follows: TGTGCCAGCAGTTTGCCGGGGAGTCCCCCTTCCTACGAGCAGTACTTC. Its translation is CASSLPGSPPSYEQYF.

V and J are TRBV19 and TRBJ1-1; D uncertain. Per germline, CDR1 LNHDA and CDR2 SQIVND (reference sequence). CDR3 length: 12 amino acids. Trimming stripped 5 bases from V and 1 base from J, with 5 bases between. The CDR3 DNA is TGTGCCAGTAGTGTGAGGAACACTGAAGCTTTCTTT. It yields the protein CASSVRNTEAFF.

The chain joins TRBV5-1 to TRBJ2-2, with D possibly being TRBD1 (6 bases). The CDR3 runs to 13 residues. V was pared by 4 bases and J by 5 bases, with 9 bases between. Germline lookup yields CDR1 SGHRS and CDR2 YFSETQ. The CDR3 sequence is CASSGQGTGELFF. In DNA form, the CDR3 reads TGCGCCAGCAGCGGGCAGGGGACCGGGGAGCTGTTTTTT.

In its sample, this clone was seen once. The chain has TRBV28 and TRBJ1-1, with D maybe TRBD1 (5 bases). Germline V CDR1 and CDR2: MDHEN, SYDVKM. The CDR3 consists of 14 residues. V lost 8 bases and J 4 bases, leaving 17 bases between the germline ends. The DNA of the CDR3 is TGTGCCAGCGGCGGGGCCCTACAATCCACTGAAGCTTTCTTT. Amino acid sequence: CASGGALQSTEAFF. Drawing the rest from reference TRBV28 and TRBJ1-1, the complete variable domain is DVKVTQSSRYLVKRTGEKVFLECVQDMDHENMFWYRQDPGLGLRLIYFSYDVKMKEKGDIPEGYSVSREKKERFSLILESASTNQTSMYLCASGGALQSTEAFFGQGTRLTVV.

The chain carries TRBV11-3 and TRBJ2-5; perhaps TRBD1 as D (6 bases). The J call may be wrong; the DNA end is better matched by TRBJ2-7. The CDR3 sequence is 15 residues long. CDR1 is SGHNT and CDR2 is YENEEA in the germline V gene. The CDR3 loop is CASSLPQTGGYEQYF. The CDR3, as DNA: TGTGCCAGCAGCTTACCACAGACAGGCGGTTACGAGCAGTACTTC.